Listed here is a single T cell receptor beta chain. For repertoire sequencing, the TCR beta CDR3 regions were amplified from RNA transcripts. The first-round RT-PCR employed HTBI primers together with the Qiagen OneStep RT-PCR kit. A multiplex PCR was then performed as the second round. TCRdb analysed the multiplex PCR reads with MiXCR anew, one entry per CDR3 protein. The sample contains about 600,000 distinct CDR3 sequences, approximately 37% of which appear only once. The data were obtained in a study of Graves' ophthalmopathy and Graves' hyperthyroidism. Study in general: Hyperthyroidism qualified as stable when ophthalmopathy did not develop within 18 months of follow-up.

From germline, CDR1 is MNHEY and CDR2 SMNVEV (reference sequence). The CDR3 is 10 residues long. V was shortened by 11 bases and J by 4 bases, with 8 bases between the two germline ends. The chain uses TRBV27 and TRBJ2-5; no clear D gene. The receptor was isolated from an adult man with Graves' hyperthyroidism. Sequenced sample: peripheral blood or thyroid tissue (not recorded which). The CDR3 sequence: CALRGETQYF. CDR3 nucleotide sequence: TGTGCCCTGCGAGGAGAGACCCAGTACTTC.